These 22 T cell receptor beta chains originate from one sample sequenced in a study of T cell responses to AZD1222 COVID-19 vaccine. Method: immunoSEQ multiplex PCR; TCRdb's copy keeps in-frame clones and lacks some. The sample holds 100,000 to 150,000 clones, roughly 93% seen once. The sample consisted of peripheral blood, taken 28 days after the second AZD1222 dose. Receptors were obtained from an adult who received the AZD1222 COVID-19 vaccine.

The genes are TRBV10-3 and TRBJ1-6, with 8 bases fitting TRBD1. This CDR3 spans 14 amino acids. V gave up 6 bases and J gave up 9 bases; unmatched junction bases: 7. Germline loops: CDR1 ENHRY, CDR2 SYGVKD. CDR3 in amino acids: CAISPGQEASPLHF. The CDR3 DNA reads as TGTGCCATCAGCCCGGGACAGGAGGCTTCACCCCTCCACTTT.

The genes are TRBV9 and TRBJ2-1; TRBD2 matches 8 bases. This CDR3 contains 19 residues. CDR1 and CDR2 (germline): SGDLS, YYNGEE. V dropped 2 bases and J dropped 6; count of bases not matched to a gene: 19. CDR3 loop: CASSVTLGRQREYVNEQFF. CDR3 DNA: TGTGCCAGCAGCGTCACCCTCGGGAGGCAGCGGGAGTACGTCAATGAGCAGTTCTTC.

This rearrangement joins TRBV5-1 to TRBJ2-7; 7 bases fit TRBD1. V lost 0 bases and J lost 6; bases outside the gene matches: 9. The CDR3 loop spans 15 amino acids. The germline V gene has CDR1 SGHRS and CDR2 YFSETQ. CDR3 loop: CASSLEYGQESEQYF. For the CDR3, the DNA is TGCGCCAGCAGCTTGGAATACGGACAGGAAAGCGAGCAGTACTTC.

V is TRBV5-1 and J is TRBJ1-2; TRBD1 aligns across 9 bases. Trimming at V came to 0 bases and at J to 6 bases, leaving 3 bases not matched to a gene. CDR3 size: 14 residues. Germline CDR1 is SGHRS and CDR2 is YFSETQ. Here the CDR3 DNA reads TGCGCCAGCAGCTTGGAGGGACAGGGCGATGGCTACACCTTC. Translated: CASSLEGQGDGYTF.

V is TRBV6-5 and J is TRBJ1-1; TRBD1 matches 8 bases. Germline V gene data show CDR1 as MNHEY and CDR2 as SVGAGI. Trimming at V came to 7 bases and at J to 5 bases, leaving 6 bases not matched to a gene. This CDR3 has 13 residues. The CDR3 region has the DNA TGTGCCAGCACCCGGACAGGGAAGACTGAAGCTTTCTTT. Protein sequence: CASTRTGKTEAFF.

The J gene is TRBJ2-3, the V gene TRBV20-1; the match to TRBD2 covers 7 bases. The V segment lost 3 bases and the J segment 0 bases; nucleotides outside the gene matches: 18. Germline V gene lookup returns CDR1 DFQATT and CDR2 SNEGSKA (reference sequence). This CDR3 is 19 amino acids long. The CDR3 nucleotides read TGCAGTGCTAGTAGTAGCACGCTGCGGGAGTCCATAAGCACAGATACGCAGTATTTT. It codes for CSASSSTLRESISTDTQYF.

The genes are TRBV5-1 and TRBJ2-3; 11 nucleotides line up with TRBD2. Trimming cost V 4 bases and J 0 bases; bases outside gene matches: 4. The CDR3 has 16 amino acids. Germline CDR1 and CDR2: SGHRS and YFSETQ. The DNA for the CDR3 is TGCGCCAGCAGCCCCAGGACTAGCGGGAGCACAGATACGCAGTATTTT. It translates to CASSPRTSGSTDTQYF.

The V and J genes are TRBV7-9 and TRBJ1-3; 8 bases line up with TRBD1. The J segment lost 1 base and the V segment lost 1 base, leaving 9 bases of the junction unmatched. The CDR3 is made up of 18 amino acids. In germline, CDR1 is SEHNR, CDR2 FQNEAQ (reference sequence). The CDR3 protein is CASSLGGDRGWSGNTIYF. The CDR3 region has the DNA TGTGCCAGCAGCTTAGGTGGAGACAGGGGTTGGTCTGGAAACACCATATATTTT.

V and J are TRBV3-1 (or the pseudogene TRBV3-2) and TRBJ1-2; a possible D gene is TRBD1 (5 bases). V dropped 5 bases and J dropped 4 bases, with 17 bases sitting between them. There are 15 residues in the CDR3. The germline CDR1 and CDR2 sequences are LGHDT and YNNKEL (reference sequence). The CDR3 loop is CASSSAAGRGYGYTF. Written as DNA, the CDR3 is TGTGCCAGCAGCTCGGCGGCGGGGAGGGGCTATGGCTACACCTTC.

This chain joins TRBV6-1 and TRBJ1-1; a possible D gene is TRBD1 (5 bases). The CDR3 is made up of 15 amino acids. Germline-derived CDR1 and CDR2 are MNHNS and SASEGT. The V end was cut by 2 bases, the J end by 5 bases, with 15 bases between. CDR3 DNA sequence: TGTGCCAGCAGTGAATTTTTTAGGGGCGGTACTGAAGCTTTCTTT. The encoded protein is CASSEFFRGGTEAFF.

V is TRBV7-3 and J is TRBJ1-2, with D perhaps TRBD1 (5 bases). V lost 4 bases and J lost 3, with 9 bases in between. Germline-derived CDR1 and CDR2 are SGHTA and FQGTGA. CDR3 length: 13 residues. The chain's CDR3 is CASSSGTDYGYTF. The CDR3 DNA follows: TGTGCCAGCAGCTCCGGGACGGACTATGGCTACACCTTC.

V is TRBV9 and J is TRBJ2-5, with TRBD1 matching 8 bases. V lost 4 bases and J lost 1; bases outside the gene matches: 3. This CDR3 has 14 amino acids. In germline, CDR1 is SGDLS, CDR2 YYNGEE. CDR3 sequence (DNA): TGTGCCAGCAGCACCCAGGGGGCCCAAGAGACCCAGTACTTC. It translates to CASSTQGAQETQYF.

The chain employs TRBV5-6 and TRBJ2-7; weak D call: TRBD1 (5 bases). The CDR3 is made up of 15 amino acids. The germline V gene has CDR1 SGHDT and CDR2 YYEEEE. The ends were cut back, 0 bases at V and 0 bases at J, with 10 bases in the middle. The CDR3 loop is CASSLVPDSSYEQYF. The CDR3 DNA sequence: TGTGCCAGCAGCTTGGTCCCCGACAGCTCCTACGAGCAGTACTTC. Combining the CDR3 with reference TRBV5-6 and TRBJ2-7 gives the whole variable domain DAGVTQSPTHLIKTRGQQVTLRCSPKSGHDTVSWYQQALGQGPQFIFQYYEEEERQRGNFPDRFSGHQFPNYSSELNVNALLLGDSALYLCASSLVPDSSYEQYFGPGTRLTVT.

The chain couples TRBV27 to TRBJ1-4; the D is unclear. V dropped 5 bases and J dropped 5 bases, with 12 bases sitting between them. Germline V gene data show CDR1 as MNHEY and CDR2 as SMNVEV (reference sequence). The CDR3 extends over 14 amino acids. CDR3 loop: CASSAPGMNEKLFF. CDR3 bases: TGTGCCAGCAGTGCACCGGGGATGAATGAAAAACTGTTTTTT.

This clone was seen a single time. The gene calls are TRBV12-5 and TRBJ2-7; the match to TRBD2 covers 7 bases. In germline, CDR1 is LGHNT, CDR2 FRNRAP. CDR3 size: 16 residues. V was clipped by 5 bases and J by 4 bases; unmatched bases: 14. The CDR3 protein is CASGATPSGVVYEQYF. The CDR3 bases are TGTGCTAGTGGTGCCACTCCTAGCGGCGTTGTTTACGAGCAGTACTTC.

This clone showed up just once. The J gene is TRBJ2-1, the V gene TRBV13; tentative D call: TRBD1 (7 bases). Germline CDR1 is PRHDT and CDR2 is FYEKMQ (reference sequence). The ends were cut back, 3 bases at V and 9 bases at J, with 18 bases in the middle. The CDR3 totals 15 residues. CDR3 sequence: CASSFTSEGAIEQFF. CDR3 nucleotide sequence: TGTGCCAGCAGCTTCACTTCGGAGGGGGCAATTGAGCAGTTCTTC.

CDR3 region: CASSPVMGGAYNEQFF. In DNA form, the CDR3 reads TGTGCCAGCAGCCCCGTTATGGGAGGAGCGTACAATGAGCAGTTCTTC. The chain is built from TRBV7-3 and TRBJ2-1; D might be TRBD2 (6 bases). Trimming left V 5 bases short and J 4 bases short, with 18 bases between. The CDR3 is made up of 16 amino acids. The germline V gene has CDR1 SGHTA and CDR2 FQGTGA.

The V and J genes are TRBV11-1 and TRBJ1-2; D call uncertain. CDR1 and CDR2 (germline): SGHAT, FQDESV (reference sequence). The germline V and J ends were trimmed by 5 bases and 4 bases, with 11 bases remaining between them. The CDR3 has 13 residues. The CDR3 region is CASSPRGLYGYTF. The CDR3 DNA reads TGTGCCAGCAGCCCTCGAGGGCTCTATGGCTACACCTTC.

J is TRBJ2-1 and V is TRBV11-2; a weak D match, TRBD1 (6 bases). This CDR3 spans 19 amino acids. CDR1 and CDR2 from the germline V gene are SGHAT and FQNNGV. Trimming took off 5 bases at V and 0 bases at J, with 23 bases between the two ends. The CDR3 coding sequence is TGTGCCAGCAGCCTCGGTAGGAAAAAGACAGGCAGCTCCTACAATGAGCAGTTCTTC. It specifies CASSLGRKKTGSSYNEQFF. The full variable domain, its missing parts supplied by reference TRBV11-2 and TRBJ2-1, is EAGVAQSPRYKIIEKRQSVAFWCNPISGHATLYWYQQILGQGPKLLIQFQNNGVVDDSQLPKDRFSAERLKGVDSTLKIQPAKLEDSAVYLCASSLGRKKTGSSYNEQFFGPGTRLTVL.

The CDR3 sequence: CASSRQDSGGYTF. CDR3 coding DNA: TGTGCCAGCAGTCGCCAGGACAGCGGCGGCTACACCTTC. V gene TRBV2 combines with J gene TRBJ1-2; perhaps TRBD1 as D (6 bases). This CDR3 comprises 13 residues. V lost 5 bases, J lost 8 bases, and 15 bases lay in between. From germline, CDR1 is SNHLY and CDR2 FYNNEI.

The V gene is TRBV11-2, the J gene TRBJ2-2, with D hard to call. CDR3 size: 16 residues. CDR1 is SGHAT and CDR2 is FQNNGV in the germline V gene. The germline V and J ends were trimmed by 5 bases and 0 bases, with 13 bases remaining between them. CDR3 residues: CASSPLVQANTGELFF. DNA for the CDR3: TGTGCCAGCAGCCCGCTGGTTCAGGCGAACACCGGGGAGCTGTTTTTT.

The rearrangement uses TRBV2 and TRBJ1-3; D unresolved. V shed 7 bases and J shed 3 bases, with 7 bases lying between them. The germline gives CDR1 SNHLY, CDR2 FYNNEI. The CDR3 covers 12 residues. The CDR3 is CASTSNGNTIYF. CDR3 nucleotides: TGTGCCAGCACAAGCAATGGAAACACCATATATTTT.